The present T cell receptor beta chain was sequenced within a study of cytomegalovirus exposure and HLA in healthy donors. The CDR3 contains 14 residues. With 1 base removed from V and 7 bases from J, the gap between germline ends came to 14 bases. CDR1 is SGHVS and CDR2 is FQNEAQ in the germline V gene. PCR used 60 Vbeta primers and 13 Jbeta primers. Generated by immunoSEQ multiplex PCR, the TCRdb table keeps only in-frame clones and is missing some. The repertoire has 150,000 or so clones, 60% to 80% of them found once; the top ten carry under 2%. The chain combines TRBV7-8 with TRBJ2-7; perhaps TRBD1 as D (5 bases). This TCR came from a female donor in good health and CMV-seronegative. Sequenced sample: PBMCs. This CDR3 is CASSLEEPRGEQYF. The CDR3 DNA reads as TGTGCCAGCAGCTTAGAAGAGCCTAGGGGTGAGCAGTACTTC.